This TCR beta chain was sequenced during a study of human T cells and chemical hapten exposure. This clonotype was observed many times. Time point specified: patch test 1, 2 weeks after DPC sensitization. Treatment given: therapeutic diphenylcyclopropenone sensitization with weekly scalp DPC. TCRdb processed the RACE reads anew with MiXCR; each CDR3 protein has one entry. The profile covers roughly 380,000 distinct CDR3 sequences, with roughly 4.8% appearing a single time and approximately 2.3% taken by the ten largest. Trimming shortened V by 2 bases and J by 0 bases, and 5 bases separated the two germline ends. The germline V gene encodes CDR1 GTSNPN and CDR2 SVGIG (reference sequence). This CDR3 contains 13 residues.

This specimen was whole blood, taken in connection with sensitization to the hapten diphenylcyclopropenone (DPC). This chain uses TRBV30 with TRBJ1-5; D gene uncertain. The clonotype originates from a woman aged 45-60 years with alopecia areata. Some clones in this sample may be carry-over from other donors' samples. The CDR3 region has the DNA TGTGCCTGGAGTCCACATAGCAATCAGCCCCAGCATTTT. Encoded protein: CAWSPHSNQPQHF.